This TCR beta chain came from a study of blood T cell repertoires in COVID-19. Study information: Donors in the United States, Italy and Spain gave samples during acute or convalescent COVID-19.

The CDR3 covers 15 residues. The V gene's germline CDR1 is MNHEY and CDR2 SMNVEV (reference sequence). Trimming pared 2 bases from V and 4 bases from J, leaving 11 bases between. The repertoire was sequenced with immunoSEQ multiplex PCR; TCRdb's copy has only in-frame clones and lacks some. The sample shows 150,000 to 200,000 clones, 84% of them seen only once. The chain joins TRBV27 to TRBJ2-2, with unresolved D. The source is a woman in her 30s who had been exposed to COVID-19. Source material: PBMCs or T cells enriched from blood (not recorded which). CDR3 sequence (DNA): TGTGCCAGCAGTTTAACGGCCACAGTCACCGGGGAGCTGTTTTTT. Amino acid sequence: CASSLTATVTGELFF.